Presented here are 6 T cell receptor beta chains from one specimen sequenced in a study of neurological immune-mediated disorders. TCRdb ran MiXCR on the 5' RACE reads and lists one entry per CDR3 protein. This sample has tens of thousands of distinct CDR3 sequences, with 3.5% found just once. The material sequenced was PBMCs. The receptors come from a woman aged 50 to 60 with multiple sclerosis.

This clonotype was recorded at least ten times. The CDR3 protein is CASSSAEGQQPQHF. The CDR3 nucleotides read TGCGCCAGCAGCTCGGCGGAGGGTCAACAGCCCCAGCATTTT. The chain combines TRBV5-1 with TRBJ1-5, with no clear D. V was pared by 3 bases and J by 7 bases, with 14 bases between. Germline CDR1 reads SGHRS; CDR2 reads YFSETQ. The CDR3 spans 14 residues.

This clonotype has a handful of counts. A much larger clone differs from this one at a single base, so this may be a read error. The chain uses TRBV7-6 and TRBJ1-1; D might be TRBD1 (6 bases). This CDR3 has 12 amino acids. CDR1 is SGHVS and CDR2 is FNYEAQ in the germline V gene. CDR3 amino acids: CDSSETGTEAFF. CDR3 nucleotide sequence: TGTGACAGCAGCGAAACAGGGACTGAAGCTTTCTTT.

This clonotype occurred many times. The rearrangement joins TRBV2 to TRBJ2-3, with TRBD2 matching 13 bases. This CDR3 has 16 residues. Germline assignment: CDR1 SNHLY and CDR2 FYNNEI. The ends lost 8 bases at V and 2 bases at J; junction bases unmatched: 7. This chain's CDR3 is CASRLAGGPLTDTQYF. The CDR3 DNA reads as TGTGCCAGCCGACTAGCGGGGGGTCCGCTCACAGATACGCAGTATTTT.

This clonotype was observed a handful of times. This chain uses TRBV5-6 with TRBJ1-1, with 8 positions matching TRBD1. V lost 4 bases, J lost 4 bases, and 6 bases stayed unmatched. Germline CDR1 is SGHDT and CDR2 is YYEEEE. This CDR3 spans 14 amino acids. CDR3 bases: TGTGCCAGCAGCCGGACAGGGACAGGCACTGAAGCTTTCTTT. Protein sequence: CASSRTGTGTEAFF.

This clonotype has at least ten counts. The chain uses TRBV15 and TRBJ1-2; no clear D. Trimming shortened V by 4 bases and J by 0 bases, and 12 bases separated the two germline ends. The germline CDR1 and CDR2 sequences are LNHNV and YYDKDF (reference sequence). The CDR3 runs 15 residues. In DNA, the CDR3 is TGTGCCACCAGCAAAGACCTAACTTCTAACTATGGCTACACCTTC. Amino acids: CATSKDLTSNYGYTF.

This clonotype has at least ten counts. V is TRBV21-1 and J is TRBJ2-3; the D call in the table, TRBD2, was not verified against the DNA. TRBV21-1 has pseudogene status. This CDR3 has 13 residues. In DNA, the CDR3 is TGTGCCAGCAGGGACGGCTGGGAGGATACGCAGTATTTT. It specifies CASRDGWEDTQYF.